This T cell receptor beta chain was retrieved from a study of a mutant IDH1 vaccine in newly diagnosed glioma. Across the study: Eight vaccinations went to patients in weeks 1, 3, 5, 7, 11, 15, 19, 23. Males made up about 60% and females approximately 38% of treated patients, whose mean age was about 41 years.

Described time point: week 11, during vaccination. Each dose of the vaccine consisted of 300 ug of mutant IDH1 20-mer peptide, with topical imiquimod. TCRdb keeps only in-frame clones here, not all; method: immunoSEQ multiplex PCR. The repertoire holds 55,000 to 65,000 clones, about 84% seen once, with roughly 3.6% in the top ten. This clone was counted between two and nine times. What it binds is unknown. The clonotype originates from a man between 25 and 39 years old with glioma. The sequencing used PBMCs, collected from a glioma patient whose treatment included an IDH1 peptide vaccine.

DNA of the CDR3: TGTGCCAGCAGCCTTAGACAGACCTATGGCTACACCTTC. Translation gives CASSLRQTYGYTF. The rearrangement links TRBV5-4 to TRBJ1-2, with D possibly TRBD1 on 5 matching bases. The germline CDR1 and CDR2 sequences are SGHNT and YYREEE (reference sequence). The CDR3 consists of 13 residues. The V and J ends lost 4 bases and 4 bases respectively, with 11 bases between them.